In this sample, the clone carrying this T cell receptor beta chain turned up once. These data come from a study of blood T cell repertoires in COVID-19. Study background: Samples came from the United States, Italy and Spain, spanning acute and convalescent COVID-19. PBMCs, B-cell-depleted T cells, or T cells were the source of the cDNA or gDNA that made up the material.

CDR3 length: 16 residues. V lost 3 bases and J 4 bases, leaving 17 bases between the germline ends. CDR1 is SGHRS and CDR2 is YFSETQ in the germline V gene. As processed by the authors: Estimation of nucleated cell counts was performed using reference gene primer amplification. The table came from immunoSEQ multiplex PCR; TCRdb's copy has only in-frame clones and leaves some out. The DNA gave D and trimming, while V, J and clone size come from that table. The sample holds fewer than 30,000 clones, 75% to 90% seen once. Sequencing was carried out using peripheral blood. The receptor's source is a man between 65 and 85 years old with active COVID-19. The chain employs TRBV5-1 and TRBJ1-3; the D is unclear. The chain's CDR3 is CASSSSSARSGNTIYF. Here the CDR3 DNA reads TGCGCCAGCAGCTCCTCCTCTGCCAGGTCCGGAAACACCATATATTTT.